This T cell receptor beta chain was obtained from a study of tumor-infiltrating lymphocytes in primary liver carcinoma. Study-wide points: A fraction of only about 7.5-25% of top clones appeared in all five tumor regions.

This clonotype was counted only a few times. Its target is unknown. At one boundary the junction diverges from the germline segment, which might be a read error. From roughly 0.45 ug total RNA, TCR beta cDNA was generated with a primer in the constant region. Amplification in three nested multiplex PCR rounds with slightly modified ARM-PCR gave rise to TCR beta libraries. MiXCR, applied by TCRdb to the multiplex PCR reads, yields one record per CDR3 protein. This sample has 40,000 to 60,000 distinct CDR3 sequences; 65% to 80% occur once, and the top ten carry 25% to 35%. Co-extraction of RNA and DNA was performed on 20-30 mg of unsorted bulk tissue. This sequence originates from a man aged 40-49 years with primary liver carcinoma and hepatitis B virus infection. The sequencing input was liver tumor tissue from sampling region 5. Subset in this sample: tumor region T5, tumor centre.

Written as DNA, the CDR3 is TGTGCCAGCAGTGAAGACAGGGGAGAACAGCCCCAACATTTT. Translation: CASSEDRGEQPQHF. This chain links TRBV6-1 with TRBJ1-5; 7 bases are a match to TRBD1. CDR1 is MNHNS and CDR2 is SASEGT in the germline V gene. The CDR3 spans 14 residues.